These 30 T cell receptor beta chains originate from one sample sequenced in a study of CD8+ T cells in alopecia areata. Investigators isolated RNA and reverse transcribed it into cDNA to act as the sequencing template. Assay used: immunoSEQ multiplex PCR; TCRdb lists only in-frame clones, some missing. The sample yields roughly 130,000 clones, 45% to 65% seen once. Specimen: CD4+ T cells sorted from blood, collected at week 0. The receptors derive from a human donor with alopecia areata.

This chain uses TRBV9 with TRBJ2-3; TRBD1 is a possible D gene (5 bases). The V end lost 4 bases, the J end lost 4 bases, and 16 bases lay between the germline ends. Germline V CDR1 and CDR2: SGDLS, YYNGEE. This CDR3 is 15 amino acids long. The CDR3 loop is CASSLLDVGPDTQYF. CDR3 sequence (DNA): TGTGCCAGCAGCCTCTTGGACGTGGGGCCAGATACGCAGTATTTT.

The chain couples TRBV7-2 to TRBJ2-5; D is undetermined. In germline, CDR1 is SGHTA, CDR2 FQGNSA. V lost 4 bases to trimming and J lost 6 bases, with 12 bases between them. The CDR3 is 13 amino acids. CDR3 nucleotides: TGTGCCAGCAGCTATGGACGGCCTAAGACCCAGTACTTC. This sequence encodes CASSYGRPKTQYF.

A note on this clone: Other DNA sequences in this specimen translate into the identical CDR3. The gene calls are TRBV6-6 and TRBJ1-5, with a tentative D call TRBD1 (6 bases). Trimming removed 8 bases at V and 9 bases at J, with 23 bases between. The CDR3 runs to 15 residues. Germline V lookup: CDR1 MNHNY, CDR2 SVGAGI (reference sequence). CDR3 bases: TGTGCCAGCTCCTCCGCCGCGGGGGCCGAACCGCCCCAGCATTTT. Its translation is CASSSAAGAEPPQHF.

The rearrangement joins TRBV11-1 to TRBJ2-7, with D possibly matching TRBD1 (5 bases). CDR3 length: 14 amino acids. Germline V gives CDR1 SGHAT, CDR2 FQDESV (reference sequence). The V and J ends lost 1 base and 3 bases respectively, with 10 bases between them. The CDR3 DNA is TGTGCCAGCAGCTTAGACAGGTATAACTACGAGCAGTACTTC. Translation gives CASSLDRYNYEQYF. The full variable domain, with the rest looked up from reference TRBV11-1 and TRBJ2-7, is EAEVAQSPRYKITEKSQAVAFWCDPISGHATLYWYRQILGQGPELLVQFQDESVVDDSQLPKDRFSAERLKGVDSTLKIQPAELGDSAMYLCASSLDRYNYEQYFGPGTRLTVT.

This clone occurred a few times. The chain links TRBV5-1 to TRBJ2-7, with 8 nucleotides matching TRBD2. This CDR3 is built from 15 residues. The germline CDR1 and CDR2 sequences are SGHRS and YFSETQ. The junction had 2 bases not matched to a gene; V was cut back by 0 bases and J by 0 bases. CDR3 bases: TGCGCCAGCAGCTTGGAAACTAGCGGCTCCTACGAGCAGTACTTC. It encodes CASSLETSGSYEQYF.

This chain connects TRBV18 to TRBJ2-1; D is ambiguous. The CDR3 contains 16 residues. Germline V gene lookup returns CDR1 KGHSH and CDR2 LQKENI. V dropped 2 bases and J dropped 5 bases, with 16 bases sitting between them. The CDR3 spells CASSPSATSLHNEQFF. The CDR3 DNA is TGTGCCAGCTCACCATCGGCGACATCTCTCCACAATGAGCAGTTCTTC.

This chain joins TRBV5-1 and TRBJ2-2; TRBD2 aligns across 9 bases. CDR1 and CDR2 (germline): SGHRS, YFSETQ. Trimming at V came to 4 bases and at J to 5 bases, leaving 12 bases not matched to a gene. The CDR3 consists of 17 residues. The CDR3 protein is CASSPAVAGAYTGELFF. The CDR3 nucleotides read TGCGCCAGCAGCCCGGCGGTAGCGGGGGCGTATACCGGGGAGCTGTTTTTT.

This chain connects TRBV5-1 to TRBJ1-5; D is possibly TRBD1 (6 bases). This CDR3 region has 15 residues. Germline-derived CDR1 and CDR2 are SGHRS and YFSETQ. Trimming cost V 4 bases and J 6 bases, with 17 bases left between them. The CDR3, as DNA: TGCGCCAGCAGCCCGACGACAGGAGAGTTTCAGCCCCAGCATTTT. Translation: CASSPTTGEFQPQHF. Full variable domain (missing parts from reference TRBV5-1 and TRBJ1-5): KAGVTQTPRYLIKTRGQQVTLSCSPISGHRSVSWYQQTPGQGLQFLFEYFSETQRNKGNFPGRFSGRQFSNSRSEMNVSTLELGDSALYLCASSPTTGEFQPQHFGDGTRLSIL.

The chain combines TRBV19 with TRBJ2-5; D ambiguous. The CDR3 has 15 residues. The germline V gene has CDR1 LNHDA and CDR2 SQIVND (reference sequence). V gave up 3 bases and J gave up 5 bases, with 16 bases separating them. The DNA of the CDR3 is TGTGCCAGTAGTATCCCAGACCGTCGGTGGGAGACCCAGTACTTC. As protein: CASSIPDRRWETQYF. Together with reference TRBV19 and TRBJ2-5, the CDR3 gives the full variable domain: DGGITQSPKYLFRKEGQNVTLSCEQNLNHDAMYWYRQDPGQGLRLIYYSQIVNDFQKGDIAEGYSVSREKKESFPLTVTSAQKNPTAFYLCASSIPDRRWETQYFGPGTRLLVL.

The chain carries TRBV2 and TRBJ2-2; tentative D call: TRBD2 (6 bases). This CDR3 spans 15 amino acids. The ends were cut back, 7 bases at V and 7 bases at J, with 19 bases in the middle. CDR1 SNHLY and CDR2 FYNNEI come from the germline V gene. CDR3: CASIGGRGYGGELFF. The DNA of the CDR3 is TGTGCCAGCATCGGAGGGCGAGGGTACGGCGGGGAGCTGTTTTTT. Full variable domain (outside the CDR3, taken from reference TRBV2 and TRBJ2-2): EPEVTQTPSHQVTQMGQEVILRCVPISNHLYFYWYRQILGQKVEFLVSFYNNEISEKSEIFDDQFSVERPDGSNFTLKIRSTKLEDSAMYFCASIGGRGYGGELFFGEGSRLTVL.

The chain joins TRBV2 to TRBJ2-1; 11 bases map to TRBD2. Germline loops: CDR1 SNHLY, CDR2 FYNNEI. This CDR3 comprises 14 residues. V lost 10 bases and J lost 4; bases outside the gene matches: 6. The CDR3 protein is CATRLAGPYNEQFF. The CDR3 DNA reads TGTGCCACTCGACTAGCGGGGCCATACAATGAGCAGTTCTTC.

The chain's CDR3 is CASSLTGVAQWEQYF. CDR3 DNA sequence: TGTGCCAGCAGCTTAACAGGTGTGGCCCAGTGGGAGCAGTACTTC. The V and J genes are TRBV13 and TRBJ2-7, with D perhaps TRBD1 (5 bases). The V gene's germline CDR1 is PRHDT and CDR2 FYEKMQ (reference sequence). Trimming removed 2 bases from V and 7 bases from J, with 18 bases in between. The CDR3 spans 15 residues.

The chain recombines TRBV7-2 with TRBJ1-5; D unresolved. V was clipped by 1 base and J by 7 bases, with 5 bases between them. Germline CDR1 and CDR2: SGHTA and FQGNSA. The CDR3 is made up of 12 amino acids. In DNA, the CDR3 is TGTGCCAGCAGCTTAGTTGGACAGCCCCAGCATTTT. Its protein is CASSLVGQPQHF. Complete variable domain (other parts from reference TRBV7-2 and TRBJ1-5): GAGVSQSPSNKVTEKGKDVELRCDPISGHTALYWYRQSLGQGLEFLIYFQGNSAPDKSGLPSDRFSAERTGGSVSTLTIQRTQQEDSAVYLCASSLVGQPQHFGDGTRLSIL.

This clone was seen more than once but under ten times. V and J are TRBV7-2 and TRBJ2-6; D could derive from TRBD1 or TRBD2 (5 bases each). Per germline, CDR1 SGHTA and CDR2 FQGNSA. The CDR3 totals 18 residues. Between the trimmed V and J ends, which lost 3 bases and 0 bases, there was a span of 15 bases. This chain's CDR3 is CASSFTGTVGSGANVLTF. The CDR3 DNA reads TGTGCCAGCAGCTTTACCGGGACCGTAGGCTCTGGGGCCAACGTCCTGACTTTC.

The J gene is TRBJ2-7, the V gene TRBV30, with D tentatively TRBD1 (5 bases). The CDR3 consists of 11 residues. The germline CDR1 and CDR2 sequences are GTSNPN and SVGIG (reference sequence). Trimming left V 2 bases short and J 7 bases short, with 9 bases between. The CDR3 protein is CAWSPKGEQYF. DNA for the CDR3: TGTGCCTGGAGTCCCAAGGGGGAGCAGTACTTC. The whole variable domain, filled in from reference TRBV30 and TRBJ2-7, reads SQTIHQWPATLVQPVGSPLSLECTVEGTSNPNLYWYRQAAGRGLQLLFYSVGIGQISSEVPQNLSASRPQDRQFILSSKKLLLSDSGFYLCAWSPKGEQYFGPGTRLTVT.

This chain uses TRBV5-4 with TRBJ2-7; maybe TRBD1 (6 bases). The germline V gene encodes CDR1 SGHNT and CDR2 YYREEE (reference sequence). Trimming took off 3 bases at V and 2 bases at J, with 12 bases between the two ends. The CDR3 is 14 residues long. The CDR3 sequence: CASSSRDTTYEQYF. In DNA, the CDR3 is TGTGCCAGCAGCTCCCGGGACACGACCTACGAGCAGTACTTC.

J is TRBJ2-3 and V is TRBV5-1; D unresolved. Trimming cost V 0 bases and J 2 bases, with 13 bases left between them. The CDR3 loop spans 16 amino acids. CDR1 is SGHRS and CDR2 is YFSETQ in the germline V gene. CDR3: CASSLALARATDTQYF. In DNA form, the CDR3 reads TGCGCCAGCAGCTTGGCCTTGGCTAGGGCCACAGATACGCAGTATTTT.

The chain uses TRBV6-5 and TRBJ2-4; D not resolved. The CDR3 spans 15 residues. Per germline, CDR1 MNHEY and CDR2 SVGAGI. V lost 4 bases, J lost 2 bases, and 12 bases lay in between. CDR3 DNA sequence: TGTGCCAGCAGTTTCGGGTTTGATCCCAAAAACATTCAGTACTTC. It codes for CASSFGFDPKNIQYF.

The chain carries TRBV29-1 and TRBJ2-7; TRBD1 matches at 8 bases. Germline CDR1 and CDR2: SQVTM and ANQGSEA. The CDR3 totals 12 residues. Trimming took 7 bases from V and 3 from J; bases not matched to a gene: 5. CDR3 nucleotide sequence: TGCAGCGCCTGGACAGGGCTCTACGAGCAGTACTTC. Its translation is CSAWTGLYEQYF.

CDR3 amino acids: CASSPPQGDFTDTQYF. CDR3 coding DNA: TGTGCCAGCTCACCACCTCAGGGGGATTTCACAGATACGCAGTATTTT. The rearrangement joins TRBV18 to TRBJ2-3; 7 bases line up with TRBD1. J lost 2 bases, V lost 0 bases, and 5 bases had no gene match. The CDR3 totals 16 residues. Germline V gene lookup returns CDR1 KGHSH and CDR2 LQKENI.

CDR3 residues: CASSFLREGTYEQYF. The CDR3, as DNA: TGCGCCAGCAGCTTTTTGCGGGAGGGCACCTACGAGCAGTACTTC. This chain joins TRBV5-1 and TRBJ2-7, with TRBD2 matching 9 bases. The V and J ends lost 2 bases and 2 bases, in that order; junction bases with no gene match: 5. This CDR3 comprises 15 residues. CDR1 is SGHRS, CDR2 YFSETQ, per germline.

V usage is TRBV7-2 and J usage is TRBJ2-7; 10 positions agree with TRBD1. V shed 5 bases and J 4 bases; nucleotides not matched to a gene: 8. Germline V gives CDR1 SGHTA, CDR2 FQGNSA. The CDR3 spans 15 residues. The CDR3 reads CASSGIGQGEYEQYF. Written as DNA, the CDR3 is TGTGCCAGCAGCGGTATCGGACAGGGGGAATACGAGCAGTACTTC.

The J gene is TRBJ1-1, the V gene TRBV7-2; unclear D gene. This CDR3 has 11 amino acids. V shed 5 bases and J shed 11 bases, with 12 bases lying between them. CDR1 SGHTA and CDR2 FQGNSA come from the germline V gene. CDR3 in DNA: TGTGCCAGCAGCCAATCCCATACGGCTTTCTTT. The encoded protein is CASSQSHTAFF.

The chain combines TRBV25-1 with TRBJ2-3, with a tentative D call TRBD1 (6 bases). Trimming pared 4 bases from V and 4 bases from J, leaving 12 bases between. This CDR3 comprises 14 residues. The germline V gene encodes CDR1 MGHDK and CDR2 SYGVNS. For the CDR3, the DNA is TGTGCCAGCAGTGGCTGGGGACATCCAGATACGCAGTATTTT. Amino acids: CASSGWGHPDTQYF.

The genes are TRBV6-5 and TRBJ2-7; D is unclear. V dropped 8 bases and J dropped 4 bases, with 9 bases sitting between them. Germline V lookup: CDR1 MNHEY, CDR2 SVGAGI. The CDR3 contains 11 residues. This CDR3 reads CASGRGYEQYF. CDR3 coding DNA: TGTGCCAGCGGTCGAGGTTACGAGCAGTACTTC.

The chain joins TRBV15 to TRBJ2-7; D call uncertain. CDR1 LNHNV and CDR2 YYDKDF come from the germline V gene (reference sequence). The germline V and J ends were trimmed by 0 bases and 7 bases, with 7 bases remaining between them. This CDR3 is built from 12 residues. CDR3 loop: CATSRDVREQYF. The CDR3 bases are TGTGCCACCAGCAGAGACGTGCGGGAGCAGTACTTC. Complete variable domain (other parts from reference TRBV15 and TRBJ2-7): DAMVIQNPRYQVTQFGKPVTLSCSQTLNHNVMYWYQQKSSQAPKLLFHYYDKDFNNEADTPDNFQSRRPNTSFCFLDIRSPGLGDTAMYLCATSRDVREQYFGPGTRLTVT.

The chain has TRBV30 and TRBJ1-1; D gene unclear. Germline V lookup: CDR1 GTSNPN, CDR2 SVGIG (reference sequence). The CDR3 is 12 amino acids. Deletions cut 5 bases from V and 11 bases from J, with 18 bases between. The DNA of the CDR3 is TGTGCCTGGCACAGACCCCCAAACGGGGCTTTCTTT. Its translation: CAWHRPPNGAFF.

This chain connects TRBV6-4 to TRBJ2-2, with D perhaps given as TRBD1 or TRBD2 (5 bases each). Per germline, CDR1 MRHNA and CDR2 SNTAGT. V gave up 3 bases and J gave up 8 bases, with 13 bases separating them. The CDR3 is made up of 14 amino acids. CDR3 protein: CASSEVGAGGELFF. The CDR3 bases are TGTGCCAGCAGTGAGGTCGGGGCTGGAGGGGAGCTGTTTTTT.

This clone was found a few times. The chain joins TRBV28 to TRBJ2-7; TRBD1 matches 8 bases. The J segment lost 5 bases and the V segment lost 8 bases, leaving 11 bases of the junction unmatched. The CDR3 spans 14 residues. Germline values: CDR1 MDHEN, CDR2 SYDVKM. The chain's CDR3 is CASQRDRQLDEQYF. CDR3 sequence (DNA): TGTGCCAGCCAGAGGGACAGGCAGCTCGACGAGCAGTACTTC.

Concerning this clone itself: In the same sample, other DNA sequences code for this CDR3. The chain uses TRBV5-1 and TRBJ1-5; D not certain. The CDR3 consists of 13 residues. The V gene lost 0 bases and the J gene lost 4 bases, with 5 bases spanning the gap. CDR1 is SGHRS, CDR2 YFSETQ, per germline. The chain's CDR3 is CASSLDLNQPQHF. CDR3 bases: TGCGCCAGCAGCTTGGATTTAAATCAGCCCCAGCATTTT.